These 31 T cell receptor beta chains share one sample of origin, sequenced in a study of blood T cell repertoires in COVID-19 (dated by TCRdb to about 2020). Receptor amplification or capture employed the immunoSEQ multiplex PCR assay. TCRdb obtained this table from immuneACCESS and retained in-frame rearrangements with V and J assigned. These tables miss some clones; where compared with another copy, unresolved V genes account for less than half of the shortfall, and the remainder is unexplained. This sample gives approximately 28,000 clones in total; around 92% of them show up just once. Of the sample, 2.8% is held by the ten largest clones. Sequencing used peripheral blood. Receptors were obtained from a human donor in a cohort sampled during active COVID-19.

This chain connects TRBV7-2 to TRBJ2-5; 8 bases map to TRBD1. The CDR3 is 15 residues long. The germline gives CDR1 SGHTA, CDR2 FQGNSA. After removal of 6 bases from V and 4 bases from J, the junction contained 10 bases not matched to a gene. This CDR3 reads CASSFGQGVRETQYF. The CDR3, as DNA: TGTGCCAGCAGTTTCGGACAGGGTGTGCGAGAGACCCAGTACTTC.

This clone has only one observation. CDR3 nucleotides: TGTGCCAGCACCAAACCGGGCACAGATACGCAGTATTTT. Its protein product is CASTKPGTDTQYF. J is TRBJ2-3 and V is TRBV6-5; D not resolved. The CDR3 sequence is 13 residues long. V was trimmed by 7 bases and J by 1 base, leaving 9 bases between them. The germline gives CDR1 MNHEY, CDR2 SVGAGI.

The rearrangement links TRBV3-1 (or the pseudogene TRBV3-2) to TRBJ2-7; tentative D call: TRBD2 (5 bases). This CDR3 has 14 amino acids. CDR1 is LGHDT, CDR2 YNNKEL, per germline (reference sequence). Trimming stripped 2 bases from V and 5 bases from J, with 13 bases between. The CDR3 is CASSQMAGGNEQYV. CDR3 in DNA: TGTGCCAGCAGCCAAATGGCAGGAGGAAACGAGCAGTACGTC.

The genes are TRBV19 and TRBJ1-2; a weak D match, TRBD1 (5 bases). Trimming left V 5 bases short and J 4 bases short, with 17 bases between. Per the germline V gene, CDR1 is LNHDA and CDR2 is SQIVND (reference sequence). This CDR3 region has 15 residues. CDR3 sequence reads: CASSESRQSTYGYTF. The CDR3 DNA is TGTGCCAGTAGTGAATCACGACAGTCGACCTATGGCTACACCTTC. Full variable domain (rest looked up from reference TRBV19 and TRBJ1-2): DGGITQSPKYLFRKEGQNVTLSCEQNLNHDAMYWYRQDPGQGLRLIYYSQIVNDFQKGDIAEGYSVSREKKESFPLTVTSAQKNPTAFYLCASSESRQSTYGYTFGSGTRLTVV.

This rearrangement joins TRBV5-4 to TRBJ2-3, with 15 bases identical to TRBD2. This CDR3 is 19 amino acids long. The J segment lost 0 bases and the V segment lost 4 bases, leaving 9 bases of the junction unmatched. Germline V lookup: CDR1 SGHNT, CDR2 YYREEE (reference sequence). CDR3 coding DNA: TGTGCCAGCAGCCCGGGACTAGCGGGGGGCGGTGCTAGCACAGATACGCAGTATTTT. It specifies CASSPGLAGGGASTDTQYF.

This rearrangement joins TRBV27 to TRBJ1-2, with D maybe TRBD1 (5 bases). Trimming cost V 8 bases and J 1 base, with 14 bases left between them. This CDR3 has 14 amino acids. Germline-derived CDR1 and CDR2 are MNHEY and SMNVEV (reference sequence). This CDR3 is CASRRGSLNYGYTF. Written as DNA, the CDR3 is TGTGCCAGCCGGCGGGGGTCTCTTAACTATGGCTACACCTTC.

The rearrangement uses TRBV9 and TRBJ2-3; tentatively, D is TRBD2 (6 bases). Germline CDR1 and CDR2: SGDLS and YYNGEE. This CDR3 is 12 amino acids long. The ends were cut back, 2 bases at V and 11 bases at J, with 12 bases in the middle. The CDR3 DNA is TGTGCCAGCAGCGTTACGTTCGGGGGGCAGTATTTT. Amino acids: CASSVTFGGQYF.

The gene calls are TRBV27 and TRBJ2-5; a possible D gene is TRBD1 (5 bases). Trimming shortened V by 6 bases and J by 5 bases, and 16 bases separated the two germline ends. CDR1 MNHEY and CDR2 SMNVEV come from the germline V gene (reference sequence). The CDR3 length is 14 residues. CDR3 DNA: TGTGCCAGCAGCCCCCAAAGGGGCAGCGAGACCCAGTACTTC. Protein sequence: CASSPQRGSETQYF.

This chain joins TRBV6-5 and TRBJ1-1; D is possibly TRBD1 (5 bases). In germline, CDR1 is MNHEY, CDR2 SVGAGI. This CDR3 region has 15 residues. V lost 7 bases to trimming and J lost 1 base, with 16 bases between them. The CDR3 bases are TGTGCCAGCACCCTGGGGCAGTTTGGGAACACTGAAGCTTTCTTT. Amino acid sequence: CASTLGQFGNTEAFF.

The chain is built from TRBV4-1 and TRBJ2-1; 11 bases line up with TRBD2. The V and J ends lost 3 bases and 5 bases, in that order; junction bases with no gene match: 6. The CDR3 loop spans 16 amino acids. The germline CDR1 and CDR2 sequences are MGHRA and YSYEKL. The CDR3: CASSHYSGGVDNEQFF. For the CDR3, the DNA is TGCGCCAGCAGCCACTATAGCGGGGGGGTAGACAATGAGCAGTTCTTC.

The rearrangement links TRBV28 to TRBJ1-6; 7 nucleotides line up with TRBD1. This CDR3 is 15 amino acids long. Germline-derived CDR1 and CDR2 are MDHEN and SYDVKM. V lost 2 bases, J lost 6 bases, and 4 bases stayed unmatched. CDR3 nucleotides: TGTGCCAGCAGTTTAGGGACAGAAATTAATTCACCCCTCCACTTT. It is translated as CASSLGTEINSPLHF. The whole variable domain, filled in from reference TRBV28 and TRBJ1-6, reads DVKVTQSSRYLVKRTGEKVFLECVQDMDHENMFWYRQDPGLGLRLIYFSYDVKMKEKGDIPEGYSVSREKKERFSLILESASTNQTSMYLCASSLGTEINSPLHFGNGTRLTVT.

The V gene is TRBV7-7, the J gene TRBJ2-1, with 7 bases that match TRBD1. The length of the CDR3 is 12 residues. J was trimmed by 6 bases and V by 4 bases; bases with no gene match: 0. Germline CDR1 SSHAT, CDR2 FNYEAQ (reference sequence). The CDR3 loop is CASSSGGNEQFF. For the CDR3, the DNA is TGTGCCAGCAGCTCAGGGGGCAATGAGCAGTTCTTC.

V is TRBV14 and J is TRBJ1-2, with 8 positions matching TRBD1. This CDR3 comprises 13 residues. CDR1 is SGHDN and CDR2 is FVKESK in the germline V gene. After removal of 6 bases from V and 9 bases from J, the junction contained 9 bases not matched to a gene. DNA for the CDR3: TGTGCCAGCAGTTACGGACAGGGAGTGAGCTACACCTTC. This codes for CASSYGQGVSYTF.

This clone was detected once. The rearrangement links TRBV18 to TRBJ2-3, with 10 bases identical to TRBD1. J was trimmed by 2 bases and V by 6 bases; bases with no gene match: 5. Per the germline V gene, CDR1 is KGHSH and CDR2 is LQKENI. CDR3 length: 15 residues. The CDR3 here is CASSRDRGLTDTQYF. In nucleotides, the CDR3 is TGTGCCAGCTCGCGGGACAGGGGTCTCACAGATACGCAGTATTTT.

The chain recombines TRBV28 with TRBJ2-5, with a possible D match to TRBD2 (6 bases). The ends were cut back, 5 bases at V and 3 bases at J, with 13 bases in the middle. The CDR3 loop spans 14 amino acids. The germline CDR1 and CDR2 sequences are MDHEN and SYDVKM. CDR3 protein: CASSPLGEEETQYF. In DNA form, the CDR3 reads TGTGCCAGCAGTCCACTGGGGGAGGAAGAGACCCAGTACTTC. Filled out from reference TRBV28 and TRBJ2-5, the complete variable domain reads DVKVTQSSRYLVKRTGEKVFLECVQDMDHENMFWYRQDPGLGLRLIYFSYDVKMKEKGDIPEGYSVSREKKERFSLILESASTNQTSMYLCASSPLGEEETQYFGPGTRLLVL.

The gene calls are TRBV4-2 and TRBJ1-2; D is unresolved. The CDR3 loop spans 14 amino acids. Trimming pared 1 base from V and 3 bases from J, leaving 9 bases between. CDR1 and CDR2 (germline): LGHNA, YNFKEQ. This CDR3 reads CASSQAKADYGYTF. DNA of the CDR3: TGTGCCAGCAGCCAAGCGAAGGCGGACTATGGCTACACCTTC.

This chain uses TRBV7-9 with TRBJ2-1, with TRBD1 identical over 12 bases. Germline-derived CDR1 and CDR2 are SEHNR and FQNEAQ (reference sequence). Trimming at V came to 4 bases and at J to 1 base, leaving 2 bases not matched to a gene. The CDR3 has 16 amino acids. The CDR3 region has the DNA TGTGCCAGCAGCTCGGGACAGGGGGCTTCCTACAATGAGCAGTTCTTC. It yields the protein CASSSGQGASYNEQFF. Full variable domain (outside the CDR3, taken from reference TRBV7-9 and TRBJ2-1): DTGVSQNPRHKITKRGQNVTFRCDPISEHNRLYWYRQTLGQGPEFLTYFQNEAQLEKSRLLSDRFSAERPKGSFSTLEIQRTEQGDSAMYLCASSSGQGASYNEQFFGPGTRLTVL.

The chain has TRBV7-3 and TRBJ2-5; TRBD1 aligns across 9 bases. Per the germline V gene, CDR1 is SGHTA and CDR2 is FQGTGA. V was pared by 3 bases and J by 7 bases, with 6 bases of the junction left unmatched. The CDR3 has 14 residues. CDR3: CASSFTGGGGTQYF. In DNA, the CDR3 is TGTGCCAGCAGCTTCACAGGGGGCGGTGGGACCCAGTACTTC. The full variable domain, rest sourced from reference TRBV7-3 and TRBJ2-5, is GAGVSQTPSNKVTEKGKYVELRCDPISGHTALYWYRQSLGQGPEFLIYFQGTGAADDSGLPNDRFFAVRPEGSVSTLKIQRTERGDSAVYLCASSFTGGGGTQYFGPGTRLLVL.

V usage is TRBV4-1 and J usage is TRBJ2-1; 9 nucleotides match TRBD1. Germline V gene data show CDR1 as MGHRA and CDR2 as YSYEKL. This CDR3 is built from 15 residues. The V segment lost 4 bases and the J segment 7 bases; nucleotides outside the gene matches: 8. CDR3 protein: CASSPGQGYVNEQFF. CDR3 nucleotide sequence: TGCGCCAGCAGCCCGGGACAGGGTTATGTGAATGAGCAGTTCTTC.

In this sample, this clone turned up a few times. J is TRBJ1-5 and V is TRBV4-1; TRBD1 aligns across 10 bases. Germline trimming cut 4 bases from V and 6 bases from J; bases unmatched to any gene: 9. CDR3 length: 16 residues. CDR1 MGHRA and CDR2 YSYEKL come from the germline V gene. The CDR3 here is CASSRIDRGLVQPQHF. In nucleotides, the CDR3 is TGCGCCAGCAGCCGCATAGACAGGGGGCTAGTTCAGCCCCAGCATTTT.

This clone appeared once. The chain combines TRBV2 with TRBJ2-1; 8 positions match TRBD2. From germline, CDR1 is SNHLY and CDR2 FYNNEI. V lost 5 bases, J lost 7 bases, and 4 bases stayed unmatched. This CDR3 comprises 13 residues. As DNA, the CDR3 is TGTGCCAGCAGTACGGGACTAGGTAATGAGCAGTTCTTC. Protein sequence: CASSTGLGNEQFF. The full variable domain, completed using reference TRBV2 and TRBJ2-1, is EPEVTQTPSHQVTQMGQEVILRCVPISNHLYFYWYRQILGQKVEFLVSFYNNEISEKSEIFDDQFSVERPDGSNFTLKIRSTKLEDSAMYFCASSTGLGNEQFFGPGTRLTVL.

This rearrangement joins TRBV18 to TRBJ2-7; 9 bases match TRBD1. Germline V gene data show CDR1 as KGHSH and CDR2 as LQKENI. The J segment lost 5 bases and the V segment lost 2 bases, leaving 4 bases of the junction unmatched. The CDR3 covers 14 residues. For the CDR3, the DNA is TGTGCCAGCTCACCAGGACAGGGGATCCACGAGCAGTACGTC. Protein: CASSPGQGIHEQYV.

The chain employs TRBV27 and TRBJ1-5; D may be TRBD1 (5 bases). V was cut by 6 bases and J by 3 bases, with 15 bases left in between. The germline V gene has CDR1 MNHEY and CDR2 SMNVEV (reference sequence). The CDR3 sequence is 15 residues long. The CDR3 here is CASSREGLNNQPQHF. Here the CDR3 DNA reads TGTGCCAGCAGCCGAGAGGGACTGAACAATCAGCCCCAGCATTTT.

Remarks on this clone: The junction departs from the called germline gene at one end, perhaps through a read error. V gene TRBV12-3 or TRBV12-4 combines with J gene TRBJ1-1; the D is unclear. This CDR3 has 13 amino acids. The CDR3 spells CASSLFAGTETFF. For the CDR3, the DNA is TGTGCCAGCAGTTTATTTGCCGGTACTGAAACTTTCTTT.

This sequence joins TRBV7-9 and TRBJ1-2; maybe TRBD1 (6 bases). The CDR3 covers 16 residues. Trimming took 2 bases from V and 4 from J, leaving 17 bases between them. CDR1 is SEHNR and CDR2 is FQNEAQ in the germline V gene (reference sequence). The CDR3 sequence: CASSLTAQGFIYGYTF. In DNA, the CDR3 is TGTGCCAGCAGCTTAACGGCACAGGGCTTTATCTATGGCTACACCTTC.

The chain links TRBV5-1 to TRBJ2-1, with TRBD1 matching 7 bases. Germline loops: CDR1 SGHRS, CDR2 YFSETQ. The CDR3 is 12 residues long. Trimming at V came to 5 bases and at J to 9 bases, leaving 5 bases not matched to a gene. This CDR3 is CASRTSGGEQFF. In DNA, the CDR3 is TGCGCCAGCAGGACCTCAGGGGGTGAGCAGTTCTTC.

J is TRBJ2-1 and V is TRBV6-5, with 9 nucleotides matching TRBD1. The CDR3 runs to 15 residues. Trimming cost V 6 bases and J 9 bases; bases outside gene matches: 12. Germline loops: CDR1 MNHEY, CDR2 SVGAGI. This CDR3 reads CASRRNRGRVIEQFF. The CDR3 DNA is TGTGCCAGCAGGAGGAACAGGGGGCGAGTGATTGAGCAGTTCTTC.

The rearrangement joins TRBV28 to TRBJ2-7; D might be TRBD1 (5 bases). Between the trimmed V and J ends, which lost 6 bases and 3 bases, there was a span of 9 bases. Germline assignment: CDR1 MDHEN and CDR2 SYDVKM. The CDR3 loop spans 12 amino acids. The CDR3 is CASSRQNYEQYV. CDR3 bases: TGTGCCAGCAGCAGACAGAACTACGAGCAGTACGTC.

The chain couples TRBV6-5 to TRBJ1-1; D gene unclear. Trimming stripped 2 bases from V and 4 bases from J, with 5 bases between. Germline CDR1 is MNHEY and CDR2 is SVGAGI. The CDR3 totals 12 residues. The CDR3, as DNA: TGTGCCAGCAGTTACACGGGCACTGAAGCTTTCTTT. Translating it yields CASSYTGTEAFF.

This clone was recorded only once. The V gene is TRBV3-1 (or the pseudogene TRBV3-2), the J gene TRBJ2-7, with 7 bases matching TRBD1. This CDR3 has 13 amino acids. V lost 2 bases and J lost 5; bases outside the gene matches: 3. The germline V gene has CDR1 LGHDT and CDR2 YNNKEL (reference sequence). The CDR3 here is CASSQQGVDEQYV. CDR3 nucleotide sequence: TGTGCCAGCAGCCAACAGGGGGTTGACGAGCAGTACGTC.

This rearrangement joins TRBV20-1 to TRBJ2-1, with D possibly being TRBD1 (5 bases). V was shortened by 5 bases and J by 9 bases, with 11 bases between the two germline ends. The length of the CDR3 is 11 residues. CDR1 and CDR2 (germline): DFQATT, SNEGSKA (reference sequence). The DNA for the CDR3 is TGCAGTGCTGGGGCGTTGGGTGAGCAGTTCTTC. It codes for CSAGALGEQFF.